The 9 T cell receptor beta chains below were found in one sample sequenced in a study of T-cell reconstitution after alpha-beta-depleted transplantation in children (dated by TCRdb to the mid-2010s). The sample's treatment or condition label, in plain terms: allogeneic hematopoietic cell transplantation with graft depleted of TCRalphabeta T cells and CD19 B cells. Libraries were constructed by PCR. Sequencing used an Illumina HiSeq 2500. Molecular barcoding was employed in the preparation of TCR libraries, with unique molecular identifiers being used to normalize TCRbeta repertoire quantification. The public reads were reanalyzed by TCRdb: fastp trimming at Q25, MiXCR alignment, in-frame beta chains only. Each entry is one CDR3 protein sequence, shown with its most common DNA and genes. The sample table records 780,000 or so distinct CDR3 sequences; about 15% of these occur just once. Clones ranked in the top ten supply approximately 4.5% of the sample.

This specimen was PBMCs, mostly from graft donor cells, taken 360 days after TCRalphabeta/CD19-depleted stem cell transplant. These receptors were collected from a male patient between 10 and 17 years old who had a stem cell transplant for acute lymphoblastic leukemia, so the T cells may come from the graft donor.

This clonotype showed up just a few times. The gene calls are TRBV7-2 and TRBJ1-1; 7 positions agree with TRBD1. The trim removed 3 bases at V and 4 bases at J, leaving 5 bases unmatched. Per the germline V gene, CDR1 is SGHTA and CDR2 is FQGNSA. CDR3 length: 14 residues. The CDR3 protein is CASSLDRSATEAFF. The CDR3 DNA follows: TGTGCCAGCAGCTTGGACAGGTCGGCCACTGAAGCTTTCTTT.

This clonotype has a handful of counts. The CDR3 sequence is CASRDYTGELFF. The CDR3 nucleotides are TGTGCCAGCAGAGATTACACCGGGGAGCTGTTTTTT. The V and J genes are TRBV2 and TRBJ2-2; D is uncertain. The V gene's germline CDR1 is SNHLY and CDR2 FYNNEI. This CDR3 is built from 12 residues. The V gene lost 6 bases and the J gene lost 3 bases, with 5 bases spanning the gap. The whole variable domain, filled in from reference TRBV2 and TRBJ2-2, reads EPEVTQTPSHQVTQMGQEVILRCVPISNHLYFYWYRQILGQKVEFLVSFYNNEISEKSEIFDDQFSVERPDGSNFTLKIRSTKLEDSAMYFCASRDYTGELFFGEGSRLTVL.

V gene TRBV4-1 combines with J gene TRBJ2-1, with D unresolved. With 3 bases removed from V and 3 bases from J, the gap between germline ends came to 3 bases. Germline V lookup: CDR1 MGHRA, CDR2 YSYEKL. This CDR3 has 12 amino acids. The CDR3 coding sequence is TGCGCCAGCAGCCAGATCTACAATGAGCAGTTCTTC. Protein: CASSQIYNEQFF.

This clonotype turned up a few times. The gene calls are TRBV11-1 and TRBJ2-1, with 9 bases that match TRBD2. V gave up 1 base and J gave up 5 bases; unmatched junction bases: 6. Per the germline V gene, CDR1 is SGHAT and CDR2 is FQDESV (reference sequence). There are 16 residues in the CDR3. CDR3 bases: TGTGCCAGCAGCTTAGGTTATAGCGGGAGACACAATGAGCAGTTCTTC. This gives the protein CASSLGYSGRHNEQFF.

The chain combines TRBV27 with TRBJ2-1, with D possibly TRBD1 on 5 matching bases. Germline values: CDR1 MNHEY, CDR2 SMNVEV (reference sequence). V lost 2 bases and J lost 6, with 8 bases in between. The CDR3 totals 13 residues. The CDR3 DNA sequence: TGTGCCAGCAGTTTACTAGGGGTCAATGAGCAGTTCTTC. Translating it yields CASSLLGVNEQFF.

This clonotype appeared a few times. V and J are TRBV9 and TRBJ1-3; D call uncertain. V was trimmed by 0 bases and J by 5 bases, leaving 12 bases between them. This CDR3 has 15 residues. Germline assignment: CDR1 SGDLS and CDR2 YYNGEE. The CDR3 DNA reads TGTGCCAGCAGCGTAGCTCAAGACAAGAGAAACACCATATATTTT. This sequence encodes CASSVAQDKRNTIYF.

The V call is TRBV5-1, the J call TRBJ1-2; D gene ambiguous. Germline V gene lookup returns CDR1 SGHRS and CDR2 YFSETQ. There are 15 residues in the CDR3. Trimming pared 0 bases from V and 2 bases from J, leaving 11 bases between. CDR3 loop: CASSLAAGMNYGYTF. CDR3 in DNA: TGCGCCAGCAGCTTGGCGGCGGGGATGAACTATGGCTACACCTTC.

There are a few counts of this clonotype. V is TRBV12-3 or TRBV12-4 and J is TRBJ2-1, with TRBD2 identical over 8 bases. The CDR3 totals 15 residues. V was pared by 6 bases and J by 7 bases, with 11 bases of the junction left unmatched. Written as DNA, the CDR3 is TGTGCCAGCAGCCCTTACGGGAGGGCCAGGAATGAGCAGTTCTTC. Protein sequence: CASSPYGRARNEQFF.

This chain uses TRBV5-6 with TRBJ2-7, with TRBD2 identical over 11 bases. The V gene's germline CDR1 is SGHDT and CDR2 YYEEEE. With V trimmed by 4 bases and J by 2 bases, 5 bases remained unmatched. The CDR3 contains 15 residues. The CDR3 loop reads CASSAALAGAYEQYF. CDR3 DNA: TGTGCCAGCAGCGCCGCACTAGCGGGGGCCTACGAGCAGTACTTC.